The 27 T cell receptor beta chains given below trace back to one sample, sequenced in a study of T cells after somatic rescue of genetic block (dated by TCRdb to the early 2020s). Library creation used the immunoSEQ multiplex PCR assay. What TCRdb holds here is the immuneACCESS table cut down to in-frame rearrangements. Part of the clones is not present; checked against another copy, under half of the missing clones reflect an unresolved V gene, and the others are unexplained. Present in this sample are fewer than 150,000 clones, around nine tenths of which were seen just once. Of the sample, approximately 1.4% falls within the top ten clones. Input material: peripheral blood mononuclear cells (PBMCs). The receptor source for this set is a woman under 30.

The chain links TRBV18 to TRBJ1-2; TRBD1 matches 9 bases. This CDR3 spans 15 amino acids. Germline V CDR1 and CDR2: KGHSH, LQKENI. J gave up 8 bases and V 3 bases, and 10 bases lay outside the gene matches. CDR3 nucleotides: TGTGCCAGCTCACCCGCCGAGGACAGGGGTTGGGGCTACACCTTC. Protein: CASSPAEDRGWGYTF.

This chain uses TRBV5-4 with TRBJ2-5, with D perhaps matching TRBD1 or TRBD2 (5 bases each). V lost 5 bases and J 1 base, leaving 12 bases between the germline ends. Germline V gene data show CDR1 as SGHNT and CDR2 as YYREEE (reference sequence). This CDR3 contains 14 residues. In DNA form, the CDR3 reads TGTGCCAGCAGGAGTTGGGGGTCCCAAGAGACCCAGTACTTC. Its translation is CASRSWGSQETQYF.

The rearrangement joins TRBV11-3 to TRBJ1-6; D gene unclear. This CDR3 region has 16 residues. V was cut by 5 bases and J by 0 bases, with 11 bases left in between. Germline values: CDR1 SGHNT, CDR2 YENEEA. CDR3 DNA: TGTGCCAGCAGCCTCTATGGGAGCTCCTATAATTCACCCCTCCACTTT. Its translation is CASSLYGSSYNSPLHF.

This rearrangement joins TRBV9 to TRBJ1-1; a possible D gene is TRBD1 (5 bases). The CDR3 spans 14 residues. The ends were cut back, 0 bases at V and 1 base at J, with 7 bases in the middle. Germline values: CDR1 SGDLS, CDR2 YYNGEE. The CDR3 DNA sequence: TGTGCCAGCAGCGTAGGACAGAGGAACACTGAAGCTTTCTTT. Protein: CASSVGQRNTEAFF.

The chain has TRBV5-5 and TRBJ2-2; D remains ambiguous. Germline V CDR1 and CDR2: SGHKS, YYEKEE (reference sequence). The CDR3 consists of 15 residues. Trimming removed 5 bases from V and 7 bases from J, with 18 bases in between. The CDR3 DNA sequence: TGTGCCAGCAGTTTTCACCGGGTCCTAGACGGGGAGCTGTTTTTT. It codes for CASSFHRVLDGELFF.

The CDR3 sequence: CASSYRNEKLFF. Here the CDR3 DNA reads TGTGCCAGCAGCTACAGGAATGAAAAACTGTTTTTT. This chain uses TRBV28 with TRBJ1-4; maybe TRBD1 (5 bases). This CDR3 has 12 residues. V gave up 6 bases and J gave up 5 bases, with 7 bases separating them. From germline, CDR1 is MDHEN and CDR2 SYDVKM.

The CDR3 here is CASSKLVGSYEQYF. In DNA form, the CDR3 reads TGTGCCAGCAGCAAGCTTGTGGGGTCGTACGAGCAGTACTTC. The chain recombines TRBV5-4 with TRBJ2-7; D not resolved. V was pared by 4 bases and J by 4 bases, with 15 bases between. Germline V gives CDR1 SGHNT, CDR2 YYREEE (reference sequence). The CDR3 length is 14 residues.

The genes are TRBV6-1 and TRBJ2-7; tentatively, D is TRBD1 (5 bases). V was shortened by 7 bases and J by 3 bases, with 16 bases between the two germline ends. Germline V gives CDR1 MNHNS, CDR2 SASEGT. This CDR3 is 14 amino acids long. The DNA for the CDR3 is TGTGCCAGCACCGCGACAGTTCTAGGCTACGAGCAGTACTTC. Its translation: CASTATVLGYEQYF.

The rearrangement joins TRBV19 to TRBJ2-7, with no clear D. Germline CDR1 and CDR2: LNHDA and SQIVND (reference sequence). V was shortened by 4 bases and J by 2 bases, with 9 bases between the two germline ends. CDR3 length: 13 residues. CDR3 in amino acids: CASSSAPPYEQYF. CDR3 nucleotides: TGTGCCAGTAGTAGTGCCCCCCCCTACGAGCAGTACTTC.

The V and J genes are TRBV19 and TRBJ2-7; a possible D gene is TRBD2 (5 bases). Germline values: CDR1 LNHDA, CDR2 SQIVND (reference sequence). V lost 5 bases and J lost 0, with 17 bases in between. The CDR3 has 16 residues. The CDR3 DNA follows: TGTGCCAGTAGTCTTCTCCTCGGGGAGAGCTCCTACGAGCAGTACTTC. Its translation is CASSLLLGESSYEQYF.

This clone has just a few counts. This chain connects TRBV4-2 to TRBJ2-2, with D unclear. Trimming took off 2 bases at V and 5 bases at J, with 6 bases between the two ends. CDR1 and CDR2 from the germline V gene are LGHNA and YNFKEQ. The CDR3 is 13 amino acids. The CDR3 DNA sequence: TGTGCCAGCAGCCAACGTCGGACCGGGGAGCTGTTTTTT. Residues: CASSQRRTGELFF.

The rearrangement joins TRBV5-6 to TRBJ2-5, with 7 bases matching TRBD1. Germline V gene sequence: CDR1 SGHDT, CDR2 YYEEEE. V shed 4 bases, J shed 4 bases, and the junction held 19 bases outside the gene matches. The CDR3 runs to 18 residues. The CDR3 sequence is CASSPTGLGPLLPETQYF. CDR3 DNA: TGTGCCAGCAGCCCGACAGGGTTGGGACCGTTGCTGCCAGAGACCCAGTACTTC.

V usage is TRBV5-4 and J usage is TRBJ2-2, with 7 positions matching TRBD1. The V gene end was trimmed by 8 bases and the J gene end by 1 base; junction bases not matched to a gene: 11. Germline V lookup: CDR1 SGHNT, CDR2 YYREEE (reference sequence). The CDR3 extends over 16 amino acids. CDR3 nucleotide sequence: TGTGCCAGTTTTGACCCCCGGACAGGGAACACCGGGGAGCTGTTTTTT. Translating gives CASFDPRTGNTGELFF.

The chain employs TRBV7-9 and TRBJ1-6; D unclear. V was trimmed by 5 bases and J by 0 bases, leaving 8 bases between them. Germline V lookup: CDR1 SEHNR, CDR2 FQNEAQ (reference sequence). The CDR3 runs 15 residues. The CDR3 DNA is TGTGCCAGCAGCCCCCAGAGCTCCTATAATTCACCCCTCCACTTT. Residues: CASSPQSSYNSPLHF. Variable domain in full (rest from reference TRBV7-9 and TRBJ1-6): DTGVSQNPRHKITKRGQNVTFRCDPISEHNRLYWYRQTLGQGPEFLTYFQNEAQLEKSRLLSDRFSAERPKGSFSTLEIQRTEQGDSAMYLCASSPQSSYNSPLHFGNGTRLTVT.

The gene calls are TRBV29-1 and TRBJ1-5, with D possibly being TRBD1 (5 bases). This CDR3 contains 13 residues. Germline V CDR1 and CDR2: SQVTM, ANQGSEA. Deletions cut 7 bases from V and 6 bases from J, with 16 bases between. CDR3 protein: CSAEVGVGQPQHF. The CDR3 DNA reads as TGCAGCGCCGAGGTAGGGGTCGGTCAGCCCCAGCATTTT.

This chain's CDR3 is CASSLAGGAPSTDTQYF. The CDR3 bases are TGTGCCAGCAGCTTAGCAGGCGGGGCACCAAGCACAGATACGCAGTATTTT. J is TRBJ2-3 and V is TRBV7-6; TRBD2 might be the D (6 bases). Per germline, CDR1 SGHVS and CDR2 FNYEAQ. The CDR3 covers 17 residues. The V gene lost 0 bases and the J gene lost 0 bases, with 13 bases spanning the gap.

About this clone: A much larger clone sits a single nucleotide away, making a read error possible. The chain is built from TRBV6-5 and TRBJ2-1; tentatively, D is TRBD1 or TRBD2 (5 bases each). Between the trimmed V and J ends, which lost 4 bases and 7 bases, there was a span of 5 bases. Germline-derived CDR1 and CDR2 are MNHEY and SVGAGI. This CDR3 region has 11 residues. The CDR3 spells CASSWGNEQFF. CDR3 coding DNA: TGTGCCAGCAGTTGGGGGAATGAGCAGTTCTTC.

With respect to this clone: The same CDR3 also results from other DNA sequences found in this sample. The gene calls are TRBV18 and TRBJ1-6, with no clear D. Germline V lookup: CDR1 KGHSH, CDR2 LQKENI. V shed 3 bases and J shed 5 bases, with 5 bases lying between them. The CDR3 is 13 amino acids. Here the CDR3 DNA reads TGTGCCAGCTCACCCCCCAATAATTCACCCCTCCACTTT. It translates to CASSPPNNSPLHF.

The rearrangement joins TRBV6-5 to TRBJ2-7; the match to TRBD1 covers 10 bases. Unmatched junction bases numbered 9, after V lost 7 bases and J lost 6 bases. In germline, CDR1 is MNHEY, CDR2 SVGAGI. The CDR3 runs to 14 residues. The DNA of the CDR3 is TGTGCCAGCACCATCAGACAGGGGGCTTTCGAGCAGTACTTC. Encoded protein: CASTIRQGAFEQYF.

V is TRBV5-6 and J is TRBJ1-2, with D unclear. The length of the CDR3 is 14 residues. Germline-derived CDR1 and CDR2 are SGHDT and YYEEEE. Trimming pared 0 bases from V and 2 bases from J, leaving 8 bases between. The CDR3 sequence: CASSLAPGNYGYTF. The CDR3 nucleotides are TGTGCCAGCAGCTTGGCCCCCGGAAACTATGGCTACACCTTC.

The chain is built from TRBV6-5 and TRBJ2-7; 8 bases agree with TRBD1. This CDR3 contains 14 residues. V dropped 5 bases and J dropped 3; count of bases not matched to a gene: 6. The V gene's germline CDR1 is MNHEY and CDR2 SVGAGI. CDR3 protein: CASSPRTGSYEQYF. The CDR3 nucleotides are TGTGCCAGCAGTCCCCGGACAGGGAGCTACGAGCAGTACTTC.

The J gene is TRBJ1-1, the V gene TRBV5-4; possible D gene TRBD1, 5 bases. V shed 1 base and J shed 6 bases, with 13 bases lying between them. Germline values: CDR1 SGHNT, CDR2 YYREEE (reference sequence). The CDR3 consists of 14 residues. CDR3 in amino acids: CASSLMGEVAEAFF. CDR3 nucleotides: TGTGCCAGCAGCTTGATGGGGGAAGTTGCTGAAGCTTTCTTT.

The chain couples TRBV27 to TRBJ2-1, with D perhaps matching TRBD2 (6 bases). Deletions cut 0 bases from V and 5 bases from J, with 11 bases between. The CDR3 spans 15 residues. Germline V CDR1 and CDR2: MNHEY, SMNVEV (reference sequence). The CDR3 is CASSLSPGLNNEQFF. CDR3 nucleotide sequence: TGTGCCAGCAGTTTATCCCCGGGACTTAACAATGAGCAGTTCTTC.

CDR3 coding DNA: TGCGCCAGCAGCCAGCAGTTAACCGGGAACGGCTACACCTTC. This sequence encodes CASSQQLTGNGYTF. This chain links TRBV4-3 with TRBJ1-2; D is unresolved. Trimming took off 3 bases at V and 8 bases at J, with 16 bases between the two ends. This CDR3 is 14 amino acids long. The germline V gene encodes CDR1 LGHNA and CDR2 YSLEER.

The chain joins TRBV2 to TRBJ2-3, with 11 bases matching TRBD2. CDR3 length: 15 amino acids. V lost 4 bases, J lost 2 bases, and 2 bases stayed unmatched. Germline CDR1 is SNHLY and CDR2 is FYNNEI. In DNA form, the CDR3 reads TGTGCCAGCAGTGCACTAGCGGGGGACACAGATACGCAGTATTTT. It is translated as CASSALAGDTDTQYF.

There are a few counts of this clone. Other DNA sequences in the same sample also yield this CDR3. The chain uses TRBV5-1 and TRBJ2-3; D gene uncertain. Per germline, CDR1 SGHRS and CDR2 YFSETQ. The CDR3 loop spans 13 amino acids. V was cut by 0 bases and J by 1 base, with 3 bases left in between. The CDR3 is CASSLGGTDTQYF. In nucleotides, the CDR3 is TGCGCCAGCAGCTTGGGAGGCACAGATACGCAGTATTTT. Based on the CDR3 plus reference TRBV5-1 and TRBJ2-3, the full variable domain is KAGVTQTPRYLIKTRGQQVTLSCSPISGHRSVSWYQQTPGQGLQFLFEYFSETQRNKGNFPGRFSGRQFSNSRSEMNVSTLELGDSALYLCASSLGGTDTQYFGPGTRLTVL.

The rearrangement joins TRBV28 to TRBJ1-2; the match to TRBD1 covers 10 bases. V lost 6 bases to trimming and J lost 2 bases; unmatched junction nucleotides: 6. Per germline, CDR1 MDHEN and CDR2 SYDVKM. This CDR3 has 15 residues. The CDR3 DNA reads TGTGCCAGCAGAAACCCGACAGGGGGCAACTATGGCTACACCTTC. Residues: CASRNPTGGNYGYTF.